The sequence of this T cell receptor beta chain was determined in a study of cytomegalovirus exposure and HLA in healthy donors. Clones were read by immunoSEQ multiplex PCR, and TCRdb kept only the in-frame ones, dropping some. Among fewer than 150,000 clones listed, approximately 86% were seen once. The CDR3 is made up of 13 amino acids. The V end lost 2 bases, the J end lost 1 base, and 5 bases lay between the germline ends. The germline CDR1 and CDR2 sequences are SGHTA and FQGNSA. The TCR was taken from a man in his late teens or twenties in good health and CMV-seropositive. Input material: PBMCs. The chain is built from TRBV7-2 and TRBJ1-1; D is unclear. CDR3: CASSLTPNTEAFF. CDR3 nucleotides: TGTGCCAGCAGCTTAACACCGAACACTGAAGCTTTCTTT.